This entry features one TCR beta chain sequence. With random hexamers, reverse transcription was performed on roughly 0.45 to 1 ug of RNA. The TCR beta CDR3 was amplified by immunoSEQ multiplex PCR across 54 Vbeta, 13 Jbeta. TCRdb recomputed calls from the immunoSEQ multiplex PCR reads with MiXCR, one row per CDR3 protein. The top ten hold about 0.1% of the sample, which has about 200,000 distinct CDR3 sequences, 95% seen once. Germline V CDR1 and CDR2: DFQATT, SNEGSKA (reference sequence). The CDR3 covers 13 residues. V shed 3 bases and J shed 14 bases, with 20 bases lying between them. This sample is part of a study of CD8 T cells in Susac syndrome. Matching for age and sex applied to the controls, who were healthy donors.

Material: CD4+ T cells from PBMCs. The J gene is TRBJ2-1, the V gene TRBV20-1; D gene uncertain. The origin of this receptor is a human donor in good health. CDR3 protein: CSASATGPSWEFF. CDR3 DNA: TGCAGTGCTAGTGCCACCGGACCGTCCTGGGAGTTCTTC.